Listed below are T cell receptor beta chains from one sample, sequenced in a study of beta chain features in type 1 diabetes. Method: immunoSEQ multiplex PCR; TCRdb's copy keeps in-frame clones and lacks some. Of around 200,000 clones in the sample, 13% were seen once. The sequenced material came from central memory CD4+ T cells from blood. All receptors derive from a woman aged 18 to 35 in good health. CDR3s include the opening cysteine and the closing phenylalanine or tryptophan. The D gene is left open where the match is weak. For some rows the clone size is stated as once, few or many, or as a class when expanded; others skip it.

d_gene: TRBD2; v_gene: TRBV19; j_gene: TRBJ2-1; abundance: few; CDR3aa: CATTTSGSRNEQFF; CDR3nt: TGTGCCACCACGACTAGCGGGAGTCGGAATGAGCAGTTCTTC
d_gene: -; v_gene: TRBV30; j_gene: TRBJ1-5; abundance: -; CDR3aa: CAWSVLGGNQPQHF; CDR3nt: TGTGCCTGGAGTGTACTCGGGGGAAATCAGCCCCAGCATTTT
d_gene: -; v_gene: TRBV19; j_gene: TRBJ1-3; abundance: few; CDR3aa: CASSPDIPGNTIYF; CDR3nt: TGTGCCAGTAGTCCCGACATCCCTGGAAACACCATATATTTT
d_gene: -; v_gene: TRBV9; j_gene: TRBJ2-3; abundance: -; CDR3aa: CASARSGLDTDTQYF; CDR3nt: TGTGCCAGCGCGCGGTCGGGGTTGGACACAGATACGCAGTATTTT
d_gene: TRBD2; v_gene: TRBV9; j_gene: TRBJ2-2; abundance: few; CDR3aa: CASSQSGMVTGELFF; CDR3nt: TGTGCCAGCAGCCAAAGCGGGATGGTCACCGGGGAGCTGTTTTTT
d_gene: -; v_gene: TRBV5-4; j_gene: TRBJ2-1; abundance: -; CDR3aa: CASSFGSSAYNEQFF; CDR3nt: TGTGCCAGCAGCTTTGGTAGCTCCGCCTACAATGAGCAGTTCTTC
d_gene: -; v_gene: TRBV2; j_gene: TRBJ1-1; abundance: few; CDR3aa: CASSELGANTEAFF; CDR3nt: TGTGCCAGCAGTGAGTTGGGGGCGAACACTGAAGCTTTCTTT
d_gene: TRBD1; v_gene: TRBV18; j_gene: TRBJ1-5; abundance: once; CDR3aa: CASSPGQLYSNQPQHF; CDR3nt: TGTGCCAGCTCCCCGGGACAGCTTTATAGCAATCAGCCCCAGCATTTT
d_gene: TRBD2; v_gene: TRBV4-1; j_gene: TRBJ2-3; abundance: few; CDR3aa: CASSQAGLAGVPWSTDTQYF; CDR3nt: TGCGCCAGCAGCCAAGCGGGACTAGCGGGAGTCCCGTGGAGCACAGATACGCAGTATTTT
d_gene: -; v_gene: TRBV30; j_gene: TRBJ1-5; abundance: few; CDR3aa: CAWSARGDQPQHF; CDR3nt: TGTGCCTGGAGTGCCAGGGGTGATCAGCCCCAGCATTTT
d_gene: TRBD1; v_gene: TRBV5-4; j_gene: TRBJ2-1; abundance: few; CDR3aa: CASSLFRQGDNEQFF; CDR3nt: TGTGCCAGCAGCTTATTCAGGCAGGGGGACAATGAGCAGTTCTTC
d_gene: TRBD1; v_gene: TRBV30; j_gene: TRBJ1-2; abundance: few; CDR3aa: CAWSRQTGESYGYTF; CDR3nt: TGTGCCTGGAGTCGTCAGACAGGGGAGAGCTATGGCTACACCTTC
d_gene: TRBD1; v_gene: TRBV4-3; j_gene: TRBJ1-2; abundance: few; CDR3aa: CASSHKTGGDYGYTF; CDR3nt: TGCGCCAGCAGCCATAAAACAGGGGGCGACTATGGCTACACCTTC
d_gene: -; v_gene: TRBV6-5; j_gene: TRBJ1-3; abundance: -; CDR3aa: CASSYDRRNTIYF; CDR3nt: TGTGCCAGCAGTTACGACAGAAGAAACACCATATATTTT
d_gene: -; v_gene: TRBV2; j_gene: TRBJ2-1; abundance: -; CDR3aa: CASSAGYNEQFF; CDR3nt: TGTGCCAGCAGTGCAGGGTACAATGAGCAGTTCTTC
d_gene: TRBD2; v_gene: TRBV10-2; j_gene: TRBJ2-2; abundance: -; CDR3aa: CASRRRAGALGELFF; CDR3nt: TGCGCCAGCAGAAGGAGAGCGGGAGCCCTAGGGGAGCTGTTTTTT
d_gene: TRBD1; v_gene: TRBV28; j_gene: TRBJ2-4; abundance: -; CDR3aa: CASSSTGTGGIAKNIQYF; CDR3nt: TGTGCCAGCAGCTCCACCGGGACAGGGGGGATAGCCAAAAACATTCAGTACTTC
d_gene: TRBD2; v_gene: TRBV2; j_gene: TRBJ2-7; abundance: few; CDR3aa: CASKIEMSGKSYEQYF; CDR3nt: TGTGCCAGCAAAATTGAAATGAGCGGGAAATCCTACGAGCAGTACTTC
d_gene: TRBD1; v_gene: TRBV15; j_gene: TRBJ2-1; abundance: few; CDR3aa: CATSSLRQGSNEQFF; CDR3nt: TGTGCCACCAGCAGTCTGAGACAGGGTTCGAATGAGCAGTTCTTC
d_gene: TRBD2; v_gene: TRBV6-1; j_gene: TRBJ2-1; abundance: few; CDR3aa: CASSDLFGTSSYNEQFF; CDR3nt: TGTGCCAGCAGTGACTTATTCGGGACTAGCTCCTACAATGAGCAGTTCTTC
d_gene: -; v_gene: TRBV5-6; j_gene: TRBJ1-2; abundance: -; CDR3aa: CASSLLQGNYGYTF; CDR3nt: TGTGCCAGCAGCTTGCTGCAGGGTAACTATGGCTACACCTTC
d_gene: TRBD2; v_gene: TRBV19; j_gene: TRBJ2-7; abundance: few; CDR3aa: CASSTNGLAGGPSYEQYF; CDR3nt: TGTGCCAGTAGTACTAACGGACTAGCGGGAGGACCCTCCTACGAGCAGTACTTC
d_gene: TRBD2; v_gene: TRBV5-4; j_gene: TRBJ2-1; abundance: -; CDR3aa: CASSLAGLAGGPGNEQFF; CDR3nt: TGTGCCAGCAGCTTGGCCGGGCTAGCGGGAGGGCCGGGGAATGAGCAGTTCTTC
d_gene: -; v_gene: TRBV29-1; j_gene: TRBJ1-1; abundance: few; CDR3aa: CSVVSLGAPQSEAFF; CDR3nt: TGCAGCGTCGTCAGTTTAGGGGCCCCCCAGTCTGAAGCTTTCTTT
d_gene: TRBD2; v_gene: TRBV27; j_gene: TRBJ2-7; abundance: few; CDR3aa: CASSPKASGSRYEQYF; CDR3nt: TGTGCCAGCAGTCCCAAAGCTAGCGGGAGTAGGTACGAGCAGTACTTC
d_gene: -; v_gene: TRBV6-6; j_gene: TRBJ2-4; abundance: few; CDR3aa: CASSQRPEDIQYF; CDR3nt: TGTGCCAGCAGCCAACGACCCGAGGACATTCAGTACTTC
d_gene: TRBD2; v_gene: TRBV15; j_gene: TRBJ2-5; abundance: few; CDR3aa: CATSRSVAGDGQETQYF; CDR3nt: TGTGCCACCAGCAGATCCGTAGCGGGAGACGGGCAAGAGACCCAGTACTTC
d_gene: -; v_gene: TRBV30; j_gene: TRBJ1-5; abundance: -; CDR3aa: CAWSHGGHSNQPQHF; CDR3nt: TGTGCCTGGAGCCACGGGGGTCATAGCAATCAGCCCCAGCATTTT